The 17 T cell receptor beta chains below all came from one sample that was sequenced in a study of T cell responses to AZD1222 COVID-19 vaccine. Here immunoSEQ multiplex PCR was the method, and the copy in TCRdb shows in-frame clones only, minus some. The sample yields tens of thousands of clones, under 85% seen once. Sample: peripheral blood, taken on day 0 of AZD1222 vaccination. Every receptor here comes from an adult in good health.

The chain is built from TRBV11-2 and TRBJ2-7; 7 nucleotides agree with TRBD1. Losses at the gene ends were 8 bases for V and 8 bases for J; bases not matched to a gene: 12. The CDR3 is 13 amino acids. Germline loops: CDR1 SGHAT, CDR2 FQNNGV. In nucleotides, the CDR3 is TGTGCCAGCTCACCGGGACAGTCTTCGAAGCAGTACTTC. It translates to CASSPGQSSKQYF.

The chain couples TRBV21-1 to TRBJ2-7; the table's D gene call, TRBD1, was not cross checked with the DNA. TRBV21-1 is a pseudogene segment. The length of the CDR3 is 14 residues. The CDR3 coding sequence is TGTGCCAGCAGCCCCCGGGACAGGGGCCACGAGCAGTACTTC. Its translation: CASSPRDRGHEQYF.

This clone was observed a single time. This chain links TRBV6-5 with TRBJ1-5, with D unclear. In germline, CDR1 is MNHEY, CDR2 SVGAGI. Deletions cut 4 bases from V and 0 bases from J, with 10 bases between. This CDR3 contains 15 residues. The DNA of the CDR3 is TGTGCCAGCAGTTCGACCTTATATAGCAATCAGCCCCAGCATTTT. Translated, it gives CASSSTLYSNQPQHF.

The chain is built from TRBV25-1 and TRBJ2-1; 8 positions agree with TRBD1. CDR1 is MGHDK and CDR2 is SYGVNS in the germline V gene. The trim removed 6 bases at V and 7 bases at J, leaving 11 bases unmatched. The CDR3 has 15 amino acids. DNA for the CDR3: TGTGCCAGCAGCAGAGGGACAGGCAAAGGGAATGAGCAGTTCTTC. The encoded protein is CASSRGTGKGNEQFF.

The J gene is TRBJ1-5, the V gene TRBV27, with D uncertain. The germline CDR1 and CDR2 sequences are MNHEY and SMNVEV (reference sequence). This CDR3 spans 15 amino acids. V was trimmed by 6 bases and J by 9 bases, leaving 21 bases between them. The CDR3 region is CASSPGGPLPPPQHF. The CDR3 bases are TGTGCCAGCAGCCCTGGAGGCCCCCTTCCTCCGCCCCAGCATTTT.

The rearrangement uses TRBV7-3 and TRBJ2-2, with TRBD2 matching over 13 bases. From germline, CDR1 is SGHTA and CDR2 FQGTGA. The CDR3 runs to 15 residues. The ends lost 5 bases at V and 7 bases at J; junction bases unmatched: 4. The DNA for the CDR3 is TGTGCCAGCAGCCGAGGGACTAGCGGGGACGGGGAGCTGTTTTTT. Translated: CASSRGTSGDGELFF.

The CDR3 nucleotides read TGTGCCAGCTCACCACCAATGTCAGCGGAGACCCAGTACTTC. It encodes CASSPPMSAETQYF. The rearrangement uses TRBV18 and TRBJ2-5, with no clear D. CDR1 and CDR2 (germline): KGHSH, LQKENI. Trimming removed 0 bases from V and 5 bases from J, with 10 bases in between. The length of the CDR3 is 14 residues.

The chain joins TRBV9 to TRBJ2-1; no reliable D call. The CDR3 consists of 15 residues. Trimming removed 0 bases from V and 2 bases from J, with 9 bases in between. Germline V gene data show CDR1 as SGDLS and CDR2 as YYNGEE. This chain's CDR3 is CASSVGGRPYNEQFF. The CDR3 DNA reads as TGTGCCAGCAGCGTAGGCGGCCGGCCCTACAATGAGCAGTTCTTC.

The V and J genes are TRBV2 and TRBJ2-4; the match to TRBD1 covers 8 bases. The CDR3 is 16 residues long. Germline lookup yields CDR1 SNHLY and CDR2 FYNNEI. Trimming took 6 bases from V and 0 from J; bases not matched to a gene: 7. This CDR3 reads CASRHGQGLAKNIQYF. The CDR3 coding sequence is TGTGCCAGCAGACACGGACAGGGTCTAGCCAAAAACATTCAGTACTTC.

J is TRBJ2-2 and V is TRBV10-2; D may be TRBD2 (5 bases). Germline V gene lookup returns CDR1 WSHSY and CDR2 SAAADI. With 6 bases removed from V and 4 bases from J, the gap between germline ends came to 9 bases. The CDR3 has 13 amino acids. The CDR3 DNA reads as TGCGCCAGCAGGGACTTCGGCACCGGGGAGCTGTTTTTT. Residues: CASRDFGTGELFF.

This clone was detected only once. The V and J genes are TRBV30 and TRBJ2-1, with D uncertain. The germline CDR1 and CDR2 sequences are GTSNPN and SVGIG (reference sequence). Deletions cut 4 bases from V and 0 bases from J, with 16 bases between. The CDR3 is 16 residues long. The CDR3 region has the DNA TGTGCCTGGACCCCCCCAGGCGAACTCTCCTACAATGAGCAGTTCTTC. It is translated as CAWTPPGELSYNEQFF.

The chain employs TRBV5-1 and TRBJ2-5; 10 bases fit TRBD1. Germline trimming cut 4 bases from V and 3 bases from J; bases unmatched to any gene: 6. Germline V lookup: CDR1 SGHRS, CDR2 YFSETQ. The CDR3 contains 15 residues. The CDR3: CASSQRTGGEETQYF. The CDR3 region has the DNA TGCGCCAGCAGCCAGCGGACAGGGGGGGAAGAGACCCAGTACTTC.

The CDR3 region has the DNA TGTGCCAGCAGTTACTCGATCGAGGAAGATACGCAGTATTTT. Encoded protein: CASSYSIEEDTQYF. The chain joins TRBV6-5 to TRBJ2-3, with D unresolved. CDR1 is MNHEY, CDR2 SVGAGI, per germline. CDR3 length: 14 residues. V was trimmed by 0 bases and J by 5 bases, leaving 9 bases between them.

CDR3 bases: TGTGCCATCAGTGAGCCGGGACTAGTCTCCGAGCAGTACTTC. Translated: CAISEPGLVSEQYF. The chain is built from TRBV10-3 and TRBJ2-7; 8 bases match TRBD2. Germline V lookup: CDR1 ENHRY, CDR2 SYGVKD. The trim removed 2 bases at V and 6 bases at J, leaving 6 bases unmatched. The CDR3 extends over 14 amino acids.

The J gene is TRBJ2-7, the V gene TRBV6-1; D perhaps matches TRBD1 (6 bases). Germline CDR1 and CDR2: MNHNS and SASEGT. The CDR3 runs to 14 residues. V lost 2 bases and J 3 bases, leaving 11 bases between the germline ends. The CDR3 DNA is TGTGCCAGCAGTGAATCGGGACACCACTACGAGCAGTACTTC. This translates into CASSESGHHYEQYF.

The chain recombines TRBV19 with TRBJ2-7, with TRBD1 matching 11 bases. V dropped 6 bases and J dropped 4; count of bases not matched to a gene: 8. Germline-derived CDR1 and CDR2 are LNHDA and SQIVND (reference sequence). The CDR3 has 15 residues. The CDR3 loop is CASSTSGTGGYEQYF. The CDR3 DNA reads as TGTGCCAGTAGCACCTCCGGGACAGGGGGTTACGAGCAGTACTTC.

This chain's CDR3 is CATSRVVLAGKGEQYF. CDR3 DNA sequence: TGTGCCACCAGCAGAGTGGTACTAGCGGGGAAGGGCGAGCAGTACTTC. The V call is TRBV15, the J call TRBJ2-7; 10 bases are a match to TRBD2. The CDR3 is 16 amino acids. Trimming removed 1 base from V and 6 bases from J; junction bases left unmatched: 9. The germline V gene encodes CDR1 LNHNV and CDR2 YYDKDF (reference sequence).